This is a list of T cell receptor beta chains from one sample in a study of technical replicates of blood from four donors. Measured with immunoSEQ multiplex PCR; TCRdb has only the in-frame clones, and not every one. The sample comprises some 77,000 clones, approximately 96% of which are singletons, and 0.34% rests with the top ten. The specimen was T cells isolated from PBMCs. These receptors were obtained from a human donor in good health. Both conserved end residues are part of each CDR3. D genes are given only for firm matches. Clone size is not always given. Where it is, it says once, few, many or a class for expanded clones.

size | J | D | V | CDR3 | DNA
- | TRBJ2-7 | TRBD2 | TRBV11-3 | CASSYQAGGPYEQYF | TGTGCCAGCAGCTATCAAGCGGGAGGACCTTACGAGCAGTACTTC
- | TRBJ2-7 | - | TRBV5-1 | CASSPMGGARYEQYF | TGCGCCAGCAGCCCAATGGGGGGGGCACGGTACGAGCAGTACTTC
- | TRBJ1-5 | - | TRBV30 | CAWSKQGWAQPQHF | TGTGCCTGGAGTAAACAGGGCTGGGCTCAGCCCCAGCATTTT
- | TRBJ2-1 | - | TRBV7-2 | CASSFQGNEQFF | TGTGCCAGCAGCTTCCAGGGGAATGAGCAGTTCTTC
- | TRBJ2-1 | TRBD2 | TRBV9 | CASSRGLVGNNEQFF | TGTGCCAGCAGCCGAGGACTAGTCGGGAACAATGAGCAGTTCTTC
- | TRBJ2-1 | - | TRBV30 | CAWSPGNWGTNEQFF | TGTGCCTGGAGCCCGGGTAATTGGGGGACTAATGAGCAGTTCTTC
- | TRBJ1-1 | - | TRBV30 | CARSGGELTEAFF | TGTGCCCGGTCCGGAGGGGAATTGACTGAAGCTTTCTTT
once | TRBJ2-1 | - | TRBV7-3 | CASSSFGSRTYNEQFF | TGTGCCAGCAGCTCGTTCGGGAGTAGGACCTACAATGAGCAGTTCTTC
- | TRBJ1-1 | - | TRBV5-1 | CASSSSLNTEAFF | TGCGCCAGCAGCTCGAGCTTGAACACTGAAGCTTTCTTT
- | TRBJ2-3 | TRBD1 | TRBV25-1 | CASSTMGQGADTQYF | TGTGCCAGCAGTACTATGGGACAGGGGGCAGATACGCAGTATTTT
- | TRBJ2-6 | TRBD2 | TRBV5-4 | CASSLGAGVGANVLTF | TGTGCCAGCAGCTTAGGAGCGGGAGTTGGGGCCAACGTCCTGACTTTC
- | TRBJ2-1 | - | TRBV27 | CASSLTTALSYNEQFF | TGTGCCAGCAGTTTAACCACCGCCCTTAGTTACAATGAGCAGTTCTTC
- | TRBJ2-7 | - | TRBV20-1 | CSARDGYEQYF | TGCAGTGCTAGAGACGGCTACGAGCAGTACTTC
- | TRBJ1-5 | TRBD1 | TRBV30 | CAWSVDREVQPQHF | TGTGCCTGGAGTGTAGACAGGGAGGTTCAGCCCCAGCATTTT
once | TRBJ1-5 | TRBD1 | TRBV9 | CASSVGGQDNQPQHF | TGTGCCAGCAGCGTAGGAGGACAGGACAATCAGCCCCAGCATTTT